The rows below give T cell receptor beta chains drawn from one sample of a study of cytomegalovirus exposure and HLA in healthy donors. Method: immunoSEQ multiplex PCR; TCRdb's copy keeps in-frame clones and lacks some. The profile covers 85,000 to 100,000 clones, with 86% appearing a single time and around a tenth taken by the ten largest. The source material was PBMCs. These receptors all come from a man in his thirties or forties in good health and CMV-seropositive. The CDR3 runs from the conserved cysteine through the conserved F or W. Each record gives: CDR3 DNA, CDR3 protein, D gene, V gene, J gene. A D gene is named only where the DNA matches it firmly.

CDR3nt: TGTGCCAGCAGCTCGACAGCTCTATACAATGAGCAGTTCTTC
CDR3aa: CASSSTALYNEQFF
d_gene: NA
v_gene: TRBV7-8
j_gene: TRBJ2-1

CDR3nt: TGTGCCACCAGCCAAGCAGGGGGCAATGAGCAGTTCTTC
CDR3aa: CATSQAGGNEQFF
d_gene: TRBD1
v_gene: TRBV15
j_gene: TRBJ2-1

CDR3nt: TGCGCCAGCAGCTCGTCGAGCGAGTTGTCCAAAAACATTCAGTACTTC
CDR3aa: CASSSSSELSKNIQYF
d_gene: NA
v_gene: TRBV4-1
j_gene: TRBJ2-4

CDR3nt: TGTGCCAGCAGTCCCCCAGGGGATAACTATGGCTACACCTTC
CDR3aa: CASSPPGDNYGYTF
d_gene: NA
v_gene: TRBV5-4
j_gene: TRBJ1-2

CDR3nt: TGTGCCACCAGCAGAGGGCTAGCGAGTCGAGAGGAGCAGTTCTTC
CDR3aa: CATSRGLASREEQFF
d_gene: NA
v_gene: TRBV15
j_gene: TRBJ2-1

CDR3nt: TGCGCCAGCAGCAGAGGACAGTCCTACGAGCAGTACTTC
CDR3aa: CASSRGQSYEQYF
d_gene: NA
v_gene: TRBV5-1
j_gene: TRBJ2-7

CDR3nt: TGTGCCAGCAGCTTACATCGTCGGGCAGGGCTTAGGGAGACCCAGTACTTC
CDR3aa: CASSLHRRAGLRETQYF
d_gene: NA
v_gene: TRBV27
j_gene: TRBJ2-5

CDR3nt: TGTGCCAGCAGTTACCCCCCGGACAAAAGAAACTACGAGCAGTACTTC
CDR3aa: CASSYPPDKRNYEQYF
d_gene: NA
v_gene: TRBV28
j_gene: TRBJ2-7

CDR3nt: TGTGCCAGCAGTCCCCCCGGTAATTGGTTTGAGCAGTTCTTC
CDR3aa: CASSPPGNWFEQFF
d_gene: NA
v_gene: TRBV27
j_gene: TRBJ2-1

CDR3nt: TGTGCCTGGAGTAGGGACTTATACGAGCAGTACTTC
CDR3aa: CAWSRDLYEQYF
d_gene: NA
v_gene: TRBV30
j_gene: TRBJ2-7